Below, 20 T cell receptor beta chains from the same sample are listed, as sequenced in a study of blood T cell repertoires in COVID-19. The data were produced by immunoSEQ multiplex PCR, yet TCRdb's version contains in-frame clones alone and is incomplete. The repertoire includes about 160,000 clones, approximately 90% of them detected once, and roughly 4% sits in the top ten. The sample taken for sequencing was peripheral blood. The receptors were gathered from an older woman who had recovered from COVID-19.

J is TRBJ1-1 and V is TRBV21-1. TRBV21-1 is shown as a pseudogene. The CDR3 spans 16 residues. This chain's CDR3 is CASSYYVFSRNTEAFF. The CDR3 nucleotides read TGTGCCAGCAGCTACTACGTATTCAGTAGGAACACTGAAGCTTTCTTT.

This sequence joins TRBV5-1 and TRBJ1-1; 8 bases align to TRBD1. CDR3 length equals 15 residues. The germline V gene has CDR1 SGHRS and CDR2 YFSETQ. V lost 4 bases, J lost 5 bases, and 10 bases stayed unmatched. CDR3 loop: CASSTGQGSRTEAFF. Written as DNA, the CDR3 is TGCGCCAGCAGCACCGGACAGGGCAGTCGGACTGAAGCTTTCTTT.

The chain employs TRBV7-3 and TRBJ2-7, with 7 bases identical to TRBD2. Germline V lookup: CDR1 SGHTA, CDR2 FQGTGA. The CDR3 extends over 15 amino acids. V dropped 3 bases and J dropped 0; count of bases not matched to a gene: 5. CDR3 sequence reads: CASSFSGGSSYEQYF. The DNA for the CDR3 is TGTGCCAGCAGCTTTTCGGGCGGGAGCTCCTACGAGCAGTACTTC.

This chain links TRBV7-9 with TRBJ2-1, with TRBD1 identical over 12 bases. With V trimmed by 5 bases and J by 9 bases, 5 bases remained unmatched. This CDR3 spans 14 amino acids. Germline CDR1 is SEHNR and CDR2 is FQNEAQ (reference sequence). CDR3 nucleotides: TGTGCCAGCAGCGAGGGACAGGGGGCGGGTGAGCAGTTCTTC. Translated, it gives CASSEGQGAGEQFF.

The rearrangement joins TRBV6-5 to TRBJ2-5; 8 nucleotides match TRBD1. Germline assignment: CDR1 MNHEY and CDR2 SVGAGI. There are 15 residues in the CDR3. Trimming at V came to 5 bases and at J to 2 bases, leaving 7 bases not matched to a gene. The CDR3 reads CASSQPGQVQETQYF. As DNA, the CDR3 is TGTGCCAGCAGTCAACCGGGACAGGTTCAAGAGACCCAGTACTTC.

This chain joins TRBV6-2 or TRBV6-3 and TRBJ2-7, with unresolved D. From germline, CDR1 is MNHEY and CDR2 SVGEGT. Trimming shortened V by 6 bases and J by 6 bases, and 6 bases separated the two germline ends. CDR3 length: 10 residues. Here the CDR3 reads CASSHGEQYF. CDR3 DNA: TGTGCCAGCAGCCACGGCGAGCAGTACTTC.

The V gene is TRBV4-3, the J gene TRBJ1-4, with no clear D. The CDR3 has 14 amino acids. Deletions cut 2 bases from V and 4 bases from J, with 8 bases between. Per germline, CDR1 LGHNA and CDR2 YSLEER. CDR3 loop: CASSQTDFNEKLFF. The CDR3 nucleotides are TGCGCCAGCAGCCAAACGGACTTTAATGAAAAACTGTTTTTT.

This clone came up once. The chain employs TRBV6-5 and TRBJ1-4; D is uncertain. The CDR3 totals 11 residues. V was pared by 8 bases and J by 6 bases, with 7 bases between. Germline V gene data show CDR1 as MNHEY and CDR2 as SVGAGI. CDR3 residues: CASARDEKLFF. In DNA form, the CDR3 reads TGTGCCAGCGCCCGAGATGAAAAACTGTTTTTT.

This clone was observed a handful of times. The chain carries TRBV28 and TRBJ1-5; TRBD1 aligns across 12 bases. The CDR3 is 14 residues long. CDR1 is MDHEN, CDR2 SYDVKM, per germline. J gave up 9 bases and V 5 bases, and 5 bases lay outside the gene matches. CDR3 in DNA: TGTGCCAGCAGTCGGGACAGGGGGCCGGGGCCCCAGCATTTT. Amino acids: CASSRDRGPGPQHF.

This chain joins TRBV5-1 and TRBJ2-2, with D perhaps matching TRBD1 (6 bases). The V end was cut by 2 bases, the J end by 3 bases, with 11 bases between. CDR3 length: 15 residues. The germline CDR1 and CDR2 sequences are SGHRS and YFSETQ. The CDR3 reads CASSLTGGYTGELFF. CDR3 bases: TGCGCCAGCAGCTTAACTGGGGGCTACACCGGGGAGCTGTTTTTT.

The chain couples TRBV11-1 to TRBJ1-1, with 7 bases identical to TRBD1. This CDR3 spans 14 amino acids. Germline loops: CDR1 SGHAT, CDR2 FQDESV (reference sequence). With 2 bases clipped from V and 1 base from J, the junction kept 1 base outside the gene matches. CDR3 nucleotide sequence: TGTGCCAGCAGCTTACAGGGGGGGAACACTGAAGCTTTCTTT. Translating gives CASSLQGGNTEAFF. Using reference TRBV11-1 and TRBJ1-1 for the parts outside the CDR3, the full variable domain is EAEVAQSPRYKITEKSQAVAFWCDPISGHATLYWYRQILGQGPELLVQFQDESVVDDSQLPKDRFSAERLKGVDSTLKIQPAELGDSAMYLCASSLQGGNTEAFFGQGTRLTVV.

V gene TRBV5-1 combines with J gene TRBJ2-7; D perhaps matches TRBD1 (5 bases). Trimming left V 4 bases short and J 2 bases short, with 13 bases between. In germline, CDR1 is SGHRS, CDR2 YFSETQ. The CDR3 consists of 14 residues. The CDR3 loop is CASSLDTSTYEQYF. DNA of the CDR3: TGCGCCAGCAGCCTGGACACATCCACCTACGAGCAGTACTTC.

The chain uses TRBV6-5 and TRBJ1-5; the D is unclear. CDR3 size: 13 residues. Germline V gives CDR1 MNHEY, CDR2 SVGAGI. V dropped 5 bases and J dropped 7 bases, with 12 bases sitting between them. Here the CDR3 reads CASSPTEGQPQHF. CDR3 DNA sequence: TGTGCCAGCAGTCCTACCGAGGGCCAGCCCCAGCATTTT.

This clone has just one count. CDR3 bases: TGTGCCAGCAGCCTAGGACAGGGGGAAAAACTGTTTTTT. As protein: CASSLGQGEKLFF. V and J are TRBV5-4 and TRBJ1-4; 9 bases align to TRBD1. The CDR3 has 13 amino acids. V was clipped by 4 bases and J by 8 bases; unmatched bases: 3. The V gene's germline CDR1 is SGHNT and CDR2 YYREEE (reference sequence).

The chain uses TRBV12-3 or TRBV12-4 and TRBJ1-5; D is uncertain. The CDR3 has 12 residues. Trimming cost V 3 bases and J 6 bases, with 6 bases left between them. The CDR3 region has the DNA TGTGCCAGCAGTTTTGCGGGTCAGCCCCAGCATTTT. Translation gives CASSFAGQPQHF.

The chain couples TRBV5-6 to TRBJ1-2; no clear D. The V and J ends lost 0 bases and 1 base respectively, with 16 bases between them. The length of the CDR3 is 17 residues. Germline CDR1 and CDR2: SGHDT and YYEEEE. The CDR3 protein is CASSLERRAVFNYGYTF. The DNA of the CDR3 is TGTGCCAGCAGCTTGGAAAGGCGGGCTGTCTTTAACTATGGCTACACCTTC.

The V and J genes are TRBV5-4 and TRBJ1-2; D unresolved. The germline gives CDR1 SGHNT, CDR2 YYREEE (reference sequence). The CDR3 consists of 13 residues. Trimming cost V 0 bases and J 3 bases, with 6 bases left between them. In DNA, the CDR3 is TGTGCCAGCAGCTTGGAAAGAGACTATGGCTACACCTTC. It encodes CASSLERDYGYTF.

This chain uses TRBV5-1 with TRBJ2-5; D remains unclear. This CDR3 comprises 14 residues. V gave up 6 bases and J gave up 2 bases, with 14 bases separating them. CDR1 is SGHRS, CDR2 YFSETQ, per germline. The CDR3 sequence is CASTPAQVQETQYF. In DNA, the CDR3 is TGCGCCAGCACCCCGGCTCAGGTACAAGAGACCCAGTACTTC.

This clone has just a few counts. The V call is TRBV19, the J call TRBJ1-1, with D tentatively TRBD1 (5 bases). In germline, CDR1 is LNHDA, CDR2 SQIVND (reference sequence). The CDR3 covers 18 residues. Trimming took 2 bases from V and 0 from J, leaving 19 bases between them. CDR3 in amino acids: CASSIFGPKGFVNTEAFF. In DNA form, the CDR3 reads TGTGCCAGTAGTATATTTGGGCCCAAGGGGTTCGTGAACACTGAAGCTTTCTTT.

This rearrangement joins TRBV15 to TRBJ2-7; D gene unclear. The germline V and J ends were trimmed by 0 bases and 6 bases, with 9 bases remaining between them. Germline V CDR1 and CDR2: LNHNV, YYDKDF (reference sequence). This CDR3 has 13 amino acids. This chain's CDR3 is CATSRDGQFEQYF. The DNA for the CDR3 is TGTGCCACCAGCAGAGATGGGCAGTTCGAGCAGTACTTC.